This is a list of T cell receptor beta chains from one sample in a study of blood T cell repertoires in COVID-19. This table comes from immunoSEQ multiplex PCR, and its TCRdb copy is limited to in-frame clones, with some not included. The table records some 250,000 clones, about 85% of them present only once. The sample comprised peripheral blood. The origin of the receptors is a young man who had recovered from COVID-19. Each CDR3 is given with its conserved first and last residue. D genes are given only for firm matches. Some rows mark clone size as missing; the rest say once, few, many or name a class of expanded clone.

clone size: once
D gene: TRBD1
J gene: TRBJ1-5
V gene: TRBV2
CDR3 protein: CASSADRGNGQPQHF
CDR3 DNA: TGTGCCAGCAGCGCTGACAGGGGTAACGGTCAGCCCCAGCATTTT

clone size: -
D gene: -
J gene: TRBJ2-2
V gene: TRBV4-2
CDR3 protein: CASSLIQDGTGELFF
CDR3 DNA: TGTGCCAGCAGCTTAATACAGGACGGCACCGGGGAGCTGTTTTTT

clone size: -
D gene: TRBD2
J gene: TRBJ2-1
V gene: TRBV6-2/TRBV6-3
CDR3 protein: CASSYRRGDEQFF
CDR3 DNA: TGTGCCAGCAGTTACAGGCGGGGGGATGAGCAGTTCTTC

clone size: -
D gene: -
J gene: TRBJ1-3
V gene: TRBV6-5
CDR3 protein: CASSYSPGDLGNTIYF
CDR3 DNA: TGTGCCAGCAGTTACTCACCGGGTGACCTTGGAAACACCATATATTTT

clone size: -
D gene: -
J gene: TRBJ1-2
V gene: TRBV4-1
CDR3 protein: CASSQQPGHRTYTF
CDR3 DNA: TGCGCCAGCAGCCAACAACCGGGACACCGAACGTACACCTTC

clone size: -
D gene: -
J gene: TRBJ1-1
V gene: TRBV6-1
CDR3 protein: CASSEAPGYTEAFF
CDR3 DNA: TGTGCCAGCAGTGAAGCTCCAGGTTACACTGAAGCTTTCTTT

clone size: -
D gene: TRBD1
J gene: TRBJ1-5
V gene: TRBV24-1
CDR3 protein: CATSADRESQPQHF
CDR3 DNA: TGTGCCACCAGTGCTGACAGGGAAAGTCAGCCCCAGCATTTT

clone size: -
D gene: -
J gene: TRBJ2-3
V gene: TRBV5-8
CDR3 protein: CASVSPSSDTQYF
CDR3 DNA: TGTGCCAGCGTATCCCCCTCTTCAGATACGCAGTATTTT

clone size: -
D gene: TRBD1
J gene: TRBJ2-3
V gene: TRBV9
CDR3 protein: CASSGDRADTQYF
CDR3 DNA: TGTGCCAGCAGCGGGGACAGGGCAGATACGCAGTATTTT

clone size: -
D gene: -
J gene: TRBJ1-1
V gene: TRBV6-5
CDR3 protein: CASRRGANTEAFF
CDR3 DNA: TGTGCCAGCCGGCGGGGGGCGAACACTGAAGCTTTCTTT

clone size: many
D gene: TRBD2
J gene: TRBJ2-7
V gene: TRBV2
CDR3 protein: CASRVGLAGEQYF
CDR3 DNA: TGTGCCAGCAGGGTGGGGCTAGCGGGGGAGCAGTACTTC

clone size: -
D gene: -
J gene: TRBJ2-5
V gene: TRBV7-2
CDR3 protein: CASSLGLAETQYF
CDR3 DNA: TGTGCCAGCAGCTTAGGGCTAGCAGAGACCCAGTACTTC

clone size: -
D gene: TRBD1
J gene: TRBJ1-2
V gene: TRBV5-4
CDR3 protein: CASSPTSGTGYYGYTF
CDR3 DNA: TGTGCCAGCAGCCCCACCTCCGGGACAGGGTACTATGGCTACACCTTC

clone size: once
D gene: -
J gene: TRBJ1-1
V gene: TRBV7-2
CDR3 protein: CASSLVGRGFTEAFF
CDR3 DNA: TGTGCCAGCAGCTTAGTCGGGAGGGGTTTCACTGAAGCTTTCTTT

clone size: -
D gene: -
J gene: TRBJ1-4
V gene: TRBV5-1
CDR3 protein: CASCIDSATNEKLFF
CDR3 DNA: TGCGCCAGTTGTATAGACAGTGCAACTAATGAAAAACTGTTTTTT

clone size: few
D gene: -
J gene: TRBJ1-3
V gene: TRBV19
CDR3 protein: CASSFGGPSASGNTIYF
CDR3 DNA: TGTGCCAGTAGTTTTGGAGGACCTTCGGCCTCTGGAAACACCATATATTTT

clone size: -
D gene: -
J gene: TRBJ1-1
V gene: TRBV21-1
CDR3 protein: CASKSWNTEAFF
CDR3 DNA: TGTGCCAGCAAATCATGGAACACTGAAGCTTTCTTT

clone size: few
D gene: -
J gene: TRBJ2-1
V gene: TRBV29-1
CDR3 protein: CSADRATEQFF
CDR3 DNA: TGCAGCGCAGATCGAGCAACTGAGCAGTTCTTC

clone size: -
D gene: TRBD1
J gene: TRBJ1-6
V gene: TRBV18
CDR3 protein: CASSPGDRDWPLHF
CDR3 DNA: TGTGCCAGCTCACCAGGTGACAGGGATTGGCCCCTCCACTTT

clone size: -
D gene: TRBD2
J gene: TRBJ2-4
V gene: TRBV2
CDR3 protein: CASSNGLAGAPIGQYF
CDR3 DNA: TGTGCCAGCAGTAACGGACTAGCGGGGGCCCCGATAGGTCAGTACTTC

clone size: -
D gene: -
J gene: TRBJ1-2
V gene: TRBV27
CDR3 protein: CASSFDAGYGYTF
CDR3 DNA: TGTGCCAGCAGTTTTGACGCGGGCTATGGCTACACCTTC

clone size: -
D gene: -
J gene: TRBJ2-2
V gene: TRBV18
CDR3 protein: CASSSNPGAGELFF
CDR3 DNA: TGTGCCAGCTCATCCAATCCAGGGGCCGGGGAGCTGTTTTTT

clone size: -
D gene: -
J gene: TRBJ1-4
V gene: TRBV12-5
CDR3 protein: CASGDTRTLEKLFF
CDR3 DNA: TGTGCTAGTGGTGATACTAGGACCCTGGAAAAACTGTTTTTT

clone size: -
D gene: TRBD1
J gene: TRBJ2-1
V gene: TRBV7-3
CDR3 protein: CASSSQGSEQFF
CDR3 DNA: TGTGCCAGCAGCTCACAGGGGTCTGAGCAGTTCTTC

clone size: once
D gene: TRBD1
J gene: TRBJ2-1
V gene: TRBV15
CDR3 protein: CATSRDLPGTGNNEQFF
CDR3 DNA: TGTGCCACCAGCAGAGATTTGCCCGGGACAGGGAACAATGAGCAGTTCTTC

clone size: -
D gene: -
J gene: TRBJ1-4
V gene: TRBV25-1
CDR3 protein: CASSERLPANEKLFF
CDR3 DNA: TGTGCCAGCAGTGAGAGACTCCCAGCTAATGAAAAACTGTTTTTT

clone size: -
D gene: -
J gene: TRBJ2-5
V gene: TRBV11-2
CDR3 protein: CASSNRQVQETQYF
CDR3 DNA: TGTGCCAGCAGCAACCGACAGGTACAAGAGACCCAGTACTTC

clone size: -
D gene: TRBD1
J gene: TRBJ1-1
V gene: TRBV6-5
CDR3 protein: CASRRRQGSEAFF
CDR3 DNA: TGTGCCAGCAGGAGAAGACAGGGAAGTGAAGCTTTCTTT

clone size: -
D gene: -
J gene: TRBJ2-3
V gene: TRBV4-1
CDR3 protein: CASSRVTGDTQYF
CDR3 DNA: TGCGCCAGCAGCCGCGTTACGGGGGATACGCAGTATTTT

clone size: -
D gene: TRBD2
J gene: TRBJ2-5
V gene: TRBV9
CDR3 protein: CASSVGAGGPEETQYF
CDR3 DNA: TGTGCCAGCAGCGTGGGGGCGGGGGGGCCTGAAGAGACCCAGTACTTC

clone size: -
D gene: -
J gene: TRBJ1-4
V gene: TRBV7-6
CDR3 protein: CASSLERGGFGEKLFF
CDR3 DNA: TGTGCCAGCAGCTTAGAAAGGGGGGGATTTGGGGAAAAACTGTTTTTT

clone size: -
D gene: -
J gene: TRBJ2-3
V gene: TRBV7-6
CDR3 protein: CASSRPPGFPHTDTQYF
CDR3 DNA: TGTGCCAGCAGCCGCCCGCCAGGGTTCCCACACACAGATACGCAGTATTTT

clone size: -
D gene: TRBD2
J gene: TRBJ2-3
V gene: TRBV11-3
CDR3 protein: CASSLGFGGGTDTQYF
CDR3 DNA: TGTGCCAGCAGCTTAGGATTTGGGGGGGGCACAGATACGCAGTATTTT

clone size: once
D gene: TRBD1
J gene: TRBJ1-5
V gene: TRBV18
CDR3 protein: CASSTGEDQPQHF
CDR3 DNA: TGTGCCAGCTCAACAGGGGAGGATCAGCCCCAGCATTTT

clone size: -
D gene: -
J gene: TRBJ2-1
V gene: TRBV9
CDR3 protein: CASSVEMASSYNEQFF
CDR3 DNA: TGTGCCAGCAGCGTAGAAATGGCAAGCTCCTACAATGAGCAGTTCTTC

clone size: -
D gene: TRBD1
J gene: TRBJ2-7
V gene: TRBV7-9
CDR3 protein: CASGQGGSDEQYF
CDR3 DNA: TGTGCCAGCGGTCAAGGGGGCAGCGACGAGCAGTACTTC

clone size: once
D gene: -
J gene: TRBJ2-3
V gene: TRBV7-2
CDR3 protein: CASSETSSSTDTQYF
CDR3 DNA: TGTGCCAGCAGCGAGACTAGTTCAAGCACAGATACGCAGTATTTT

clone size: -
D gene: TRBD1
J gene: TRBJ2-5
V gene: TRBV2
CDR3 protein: CASNRDSQETQYF
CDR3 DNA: TGTGCCAGCAATCGGGACAGCCAAGAGACCCAGTACTTC

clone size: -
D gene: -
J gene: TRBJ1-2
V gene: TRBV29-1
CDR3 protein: CSVEDILEYGYTF
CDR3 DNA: TGCAGCGTTGAAGACATTCTCGAGTATGGCTACACCTTC